These T cell receptor beta chains were read from a single sample in a study of Graves' ophthalmopathy and Graves' hyperthyroidism. Using its own MiXCR run on the multiplex PCR reads, TCRdb lists one record per CDR3 protein. The table lists fewer than 400,000 distinct CDR3 sequences, approximately 20% of them singletons. The material sequenced was peripheral blood. The origin of the receptors is a woman between 18 and 30 years old with Graves' ophthalmopathy. Each CDR3 is given with its conserved first and last residue. A D gene is named only where the DNA matches it firmly. The listing skips clone size in some rows; elsewhere it reads once, few, many or a size class.

size,D,V,J,length,DNA,CDR3
many,TRBD2,TRBV4-2,TRBJ2-7,14,TGTGCCAGCAGCCAAGAGGGGACTAGCGGCGAGCAGTACTTC,CASSQEGTSGEQYF
few,TRBD1,TRBV6-1,TRBJ2-5,14,TGTGCCAGCAGCGACAGGGGAGGAGGGGAGACCCAGTACTTC,CASSDRGGGETQYF
many,NA,TRBV28,TRBJ1-5,17,TGTGCCAGCAGTTTATCCCTAAAGGAACATAGCAATCAGCCCCAGCATTTT,CASSLSLKEHSNQPQHF
many,NA,TRBV7-9,TRBJ1-2,14,TGTGCCAGCAGCTTAGATGCGGGCTTCTATGGCTACACCTTC,CASSLDAGFYGYTF
many,NA,TRBV6-2/TRBV6-3,TRBJ1-1,14,TGTGCCAGCAGTCCCTACCTGGCGAAGACTGAAGCTTTCTTT,CASSPYLAKTEAFF
many,TRBD1,TRBV29-1,TRBJ1-1,12,TGCAGCGTTGAAGGGACAGGGCTTGAAGCTTTCTTT,CSVEGTGLEAFF
many,NA,TRBV6-2/TRBV6-3,TRBJ1-1,15,TGTGCCAGCAGCTCCGCTCAGGGGAAGGGCACTGAAGCTTTCTTT,CASSSAQGKGTEAFF
many,NA,TRBV7-3,TRBJ1-1,13,TGTGCCAGCAGCTTAACGCAGAACACTGAAGCTTTCTTT,CASSLTQNTEAFF
many,NA,TRBV11-2,TRBJ2-6,16,TGTGCCAGCAGCTTTAGTGTCCAGGCCGGGGCCAACGTCCTGACTTTC,CASSFSVQAGANVLTF
many,NA,TRBV4-3,TRBJ2-5,13,TGCGCCAGCAGCCAAGCTGCCGAGGACACCCAGTACTTC,CASSQAAEDTQYF
many,NA,TRBV11-2,TRBJ1-1,12,TGTGCCAGCAGCACCTTAGGATCTGAAGCTTTCTTT,CASSTLGSEAFF
many,NA,TRBV6-2/TRBV6-3,TRBJ2-2,14,TGTGCCAGCCTCTACGCGGGGCTCACCGGGGAGCTGTTTTTT,CASLYAGLTGELFF
once,TRBD1,TRBV6-2/TRBV6-3,TRBJ2-4,14,TGTGCCAGCAGTGGGACAGGGGTAAAAAACATTCAGTACTTC,CASSGTGVKNIQYF
NA,TRBD2,TRBV24-1,TRBJ2-5,17,TGTGCCACCAGTGATTTACAACTAGCGGGAGGACAAGAGACCCAGTACTTC,CATSDLQLAGGQETQYF
many,NA,TRBV24-1,TRBJ1-2,13,TGTGCCACCAGTGATGAAGGGGGCTATGGCTACACCTTC,CATSDEGGYGYTF
many,NA,TRBV5-1,TRBJ2-5,15,TGCGCCAGCAGCGAACAGGGAGAGGGGTGGCAGACCCAGTACTTC,CASSEQGEGWQTQYF
many,NA,TRBV20-1,TRBJ1-2,13,TGCAGTGCTAACAGTGGGGGGGGGCAAGGCTACACCTTC,CSANSGGGQGYTF
many,TRBD1,TRBV7-8,TRBJ1-1,15,TGTGCCAGCAGCCCCAGGGGGGGCCGGAACACTGAAGCTTTCTTT,CASSPRGGRNTEAFF
NA,NA,TRBV28,TRBJ1-1,13,TGTGCCAGCCGCGACTCAGGAAACACTGAAGCTTTCTTT,CASRDSGNTEAFF
many,NA,TRBV20-1,TRBJ1-5,14,TGCAGTGCCCCAATGACAGTTAGCAATCAGCCCCAGCATTTT,CSAPMTVSNQPQHF
many,NA,TRBV28,TRBJ1-2,17,TGTGCCAGCAGTTTGGGCGGGGTCGTGTATAACCACTATGGCTACACCTTC,CASSLGGVVYNHYGYTF
many,NA,TRBV14,TRBJ2-3,16,TGTGCCAGCAGCCAAGACCGGACGGCGAACACAGATACGCAGTATTTT,CASSQDRTANTDTQYF
many,NA,TRBV6-5,TRBJ2-4,15,TGTGCCAGCACGCCTTCGAGGGCGGCCAAAAACATTCAGTACTTC,CASTPSRAAKNIQYF